This TCR beta chain was documented in a study of blood T cell repertoires in COVID-19. Produced via immunoSEQ multiplex PCR; TCRdb's table is partial and in-frame only. The sample carries about 230,000 clones, approximately 84% recorded once. The TCR was taken from a man aged 45-65 years with COVID-19, enrolled during active disease. Sequenced sample: peripheral blood.

This CDR3 is CAIREGDTQYF. The CDR3 nucleotides are TGTGCCATACGGGAGGGGGATACGCAGTATTTT. The chain uses TRBV10-3 and TRBJ2-3; TRBD2 matches 8 bases. CDR1 ENHRY and CDR2 SYGVKD come from the germline V gene. CDR3 length equals 11 residues. J was trimmed by 6 bases and V by 9 bases; bases with no gene match: 2.